This T cell receptor (beta chain) appears in the sequencing data of a study of T cells in localized non-small cell lung cancer. Findings and limits, study-wide: One tumor region alone was sequenced, and heterogeneity therefore remains possible.

This clone has more than one count but fewer than ten. Its specificity is unknown. CDR1 is SGHDN, CDR2 FVKESK, per germline. The trim removed 4 bases at V and 3 bases at J, leaving 5 bases unmatched. The CDR3 is 14 amino acids. Only in-frame clones appear in the TCRdb table, and some are missing; sequencing was by immunoSEQ multiplex PCR. Seen here are some 52,000 clones, approximately 90% observed once, and the top ten hold about a sixth. The sequence derives from a male donor aged 60 or over with stage III squamous cell lung carcinoma. This specimen consisted of peripheral blood, obtained before any cancer treatment. The chain uses TRBV14 and TRBJ1-1; TRBD1 matches at 7 bases. In nucleotides, the CDR3 is TGTGCCAGCAGCCGCCAGACAGGGTACACTGAAGCTTTCTTT. Residues: CASSRQTGYTEAFF.